This passage covers 29 T cell receptor beta chains from one sample sequenced in a study of blood T cell repertoires in COVID-19. Some clones are missing from TCRdb's copy, which holds only in-frame ones; the method was immunoSEQ multiplex PCR. The sample yields about 210,000 clones, about 91% seen once. Sequencing was done on a sample of peripheral blood. The receptors here all came from a woman between 40 and 50 years old with acute or convalescent COVID-19.

This chain joins TRBV5-1 and TRBJ1-5; no clear D. This CDR3 is built from 13 residues. Deletions cut 0 bases from V and 9 bases from J, with 10 bases between. Germline CDR1 is SGHRS and CDR2 is YFSETQ. This CDR3 is CASSLGAGRPQHF. The CDR3 nucleotides read TGCGCCAGCAGCTTGGGTGCGGGTCGGCCCCAGCATTTT.

The rearrangement uses TRBV5-1 and TRBJ2-5; D is possibly TRBD1 (6 bases). This CDR3 comprises 12 residues. Germline V gives CDR1 SGHRS, CDR2 YFSETQ. Trimming took off 10 bases at V and 9 bases at J, with 19 bases between the two ends. The CDR3 sequence: CAQITGTKAQYF. CDR3 sequence (DNA): TGCGCCCAAATCACCGGGACAAAGGCCCAGTACTTC.

This clone was picked up one time. J is TRBJ2-2 and V is TRBV11-2; weak D call: TRBD1 (5 bases). Trimming stripped 0 bases from V and 1 base from J, with 12 bases between. The CDR3 extends over 17 amino acids. The germline gives CDR1 SGHAT, CDR2 FQNNGV. CDR3 coding DNA: TGTGCCAGCAGCTTAGATCTTTTTGGACAGAACACCGGGGAGCTGTTTTTT. Translated, it gives CASSLDLFGQNTGELFF.

CDR3 loop: CASSPGWGTVETQYF. As DNA, the CDR3 is TGTGCCAGCAGCCCAGGGTGGGGGACAGTAGAGACCCAGTACTTC. This chain uses TRBV14 with TRBJ2-5, with TRBD1 matching 7 bases. The CDR3 has 15 residues. Per the germline V gene, CDR1 is SGHDN and CDR2 is FVKESK. After removal of 4 bases from V and 4 bases from J, the junction contained 9 bases not matched to a gene.

The chain has TRBV5-3 and TRBJ1-5, with D unclear. TRBV5-3 is sorted into the ORF group, with uncertain function. This CDR3 comprises 17 residues. V lost 1 base and J 0 bases, leaving 14 bases between the germline ends. The CDR3 DNA reads TGTGCCAGAAGCTTGCGCGCCGGGTCTCATAGCAATCAGCCCCAGCATTTT. Its protein product is CARSLRAGSHSNQPQHF.

This rearrangement joins TRBV6-5 to TRBJ1-2, with D maybe TRBD1 (6 bases). V was shortened by 6 bases and J by 6 bases, with 11 bases between the two germline ends. The germline CDR1 and CDR2 sequences are MNHEY and SVGAGI. This CDR3 is 12 amino acids long. The CDR3 sequence is CASRDSLNGYTF. In DNA form, the CDR3 reads TGTGCCAGCAGGGACAGTCTCAATGGCTACACCTTC.

This rearrangement joins TRBV19 to TRBJ1-2, with D uncertain. V lost 5 bases, J lost 2 bases, and 18 bases lay in between. Germline CDR1 and CDR2: LNHDA and SQIVND (reference sequence). The CDR3 consists of 16 residues. The CDR3 region has the DNA TGTGCCAGTAGTCCCTTGACACGGGAGCGGAACTATGGCTACACCTTC. Protein sequence: CASSPLTRERNYGYTF.

This clone has just one count. This chain uses TRBV4-1 with TRBJ2-5; 8 bases are a match to TRBD2. This CDR3 spans 18 amino acids. With 0 bases clipped from V and 0 bases from J, the junction kept 9 bases outside the gene matches. CDR1 and CDR2 (germline): MGHRA, YSYEKL. CDR3 region: CASSQEFPGGGYQETQYF. The CDR3 DNA follows: TGCGCCAGCAGCCAAGAGTTTCCTGGCGGGGGGTACCAAGAGACCCAGTACTTC.

This clone was detected once. The chain is built from TRBV11-2 and TRBJ2-1, with D perhaps matching TRBD1 (6 bases). V lost 3 bases and J lost 8, with 17 bases in between. Germline lookup yields CDR1 SGHAT and CDR2 FQNNGV. The CDR3 runs to 15 residues. The CDR3 sequence is CASSFPDREWDEQFF. The CDR3 DNA reads TGTGCCAGCAGCTTCCCGGACAGAGAATGGGATGAGCAGTTCTTC.

The chain carries TRBV19 and TRBJ2-3; TRBD2 aligns across 7 bases. Germline V CDR1 and CDR2: LNHDA, SQIVND (reference sequence). J gave up 1 base and V 1 base, and 8 bases lay outside the gene matches. CDR3 length: 17 amino acids. The chain's CDR3 is CASSIVRVGGGTDTQYF. CDR3 DNA sequence: TGTGCCAGTAGTATAGTCCGTGTGGGGGGGGGCACAGATACGCAGTATTTT. Full variable domain (missing parts from reference TRBV19 and TRBJ2-3): DGGITQSPKYLFRKEGQNVTLSCEQNLNHDAMYWYRQDPGQGLRLIYYSQIVNDFQKGDIAEGYSVSREKKESFPLTVTSAQKNPTAFYLCASSIVRVGGGTDTQYFGPGTRLTVL.

The chain employs TRBV6-4 and TRBJ2-2; no reliable D call. With 0 bases removed from V and 4 bases from J, the gap between germline ends came to 9 bases. Germline CDR1 and CDR2: MRHNA and SNTAGT. There are 15 residues in the CDR3. The DNA of the CDR3 is TGTGCCAGCAGTGACTCGAACAGACCCACCGGGGAGCTGTTTTTT. Its translation: CASSDSNRPTGELFF.

This clone was recorded only once. The rearrangement links TRBV11-3 to TRBJ2-2, with 10 bases aligning to TRBD1. Trimming cost V 5 bases and J 7 bases; bases outside gene matches: 10. This CDR3 region has 16 residues. Germline V gene sequence: CDR1 SGHNT, CDR2 YENEEA. The CDR3 loop is CASSARDRGIGGELFF. The CDR3 region has the DNA TGTGCCAGCAGCGCGCGGGACAGGGGTATTGGCGGGGAGCTGTTTTTT.

This rearrangement joins TRBV15 to TRBJ2-1; TRBD1 aligns across 7 bases. The germline gives CDR1 LNHNV, CDR2 YYDKDF (reference sequence). Trimming took 3 bases from V and 7 from J; bases not matched to a gene: 15. The CDR3 length is 17 residues. The CDR3, as DNA: TGTGCCACCAGCAGGTTCTCCCCCGGGACAGTGCGGAATGAGCAGTTCTTC. The encoded protein is CATSRFSPGTVRNEQFF. Based on the CDR3 plus reference TRBV15 and TRBJ2-1, the full variable domain is DAMVIQNPRYQVTQFGKPVTLSCSQTLNHNVMYWYQQKSSQAPKLLFHYYDKDFNNEADTPDNFQSRRPNTSFCFLDIRSPGLGDTAMYLCATSRFSPGTVRNEQFFGPGTRLTVL.

This rearrangement joins TRBV18 to TRBJ2-7, with D possibly TRBD1 on 6 matching bases. The germline V and J ends were trimmed by 4 bases and 5 bases, with 15 bases remaining between them. Germline V gives CDR1 KGHSH, CDR2 LQKENI. There are 14 residues in the CDR3. The chain's CDR3 is CASSRSQGPDEQYV. In DNA, the CDR3 is TGTGCCAGCTCACGCTCGCAGGGGCCGGACGAGCAGTACGTC.

This clone came up many times. Other DNA sequences from this sample encode an identical CDR3 as well. The chain uses TRBV18 and TRBJ1-2; 9 nucleotides match TRBD1. CDR3 length equals 14 residues. Per the germline V gene, CDR1 is KGHSH and CDR2 is LQKENI. Losses at the gene ends were 3 bases for V and 4 bases for J; bases not matched to a gene: 3. The CDR3 reads CASSPGQGLYGYTF. In DNA, the CDR3 is TGTGCCAGCTCACCGGGACAGGGCCTCTATGGCTACACCTTC.

This clone was detected a few times. This sequence joins TRBV7-9 and TRBJ1-6; 9 bases are a match to TRBD1. Germline V gene data show CDR1 as SEHNR and CDR2 as FQNEAQ (reference sequence). J was trimmed by 13 bases and V by 5 bases; bases with no gene match: 12. The CDR3 is made up of 15 amino acids. This chain's CDR3 is CASSPGGTGGVPLHF. CDR3 bases: TGTGCCAGCAGCCCAGGGGGAACAGGGGGCGTCCCCCTCCACTTT.

This chain joins TRBV4-1 and TRBJ2-3; TRBD2 aligns across 9 bases. V lost 4 bases, J lost 6 bases, and 5 bases stayed unmatched. Germline lookup yields CDR1 MGHRA and CDR2 YSYEKL. This CDR3 spans 14 amino acids. The CDR3 reads CASSPGLASDTQYF. CDR3 DNA sequence: TGCGCCAGCAGCCCGGGACTAGCTTCGGATACGCAGTATTTT.

The chain combines TRBV18 with TRBJ1-6; a weak D match, TRBD1 (6 bases). Germline assignment: CDR1 KGHSH and CDR2 LQKENI. This CDR3 is built from 13 residues. Trimming took 4 bases from V and 7 from J, leaving 8 bases between them. CDR3 sequence reads: CASSLQGNSPLHF. The CDR3 DNA reads as TGTGCCAGCTCACTCCAGGGGAATTCACCCCTCCACTTT.

V usage is TRBV6-5 and J usage is TRBJ1-4; D gene uncertain. Between the trimmed V and J ends, which lost 8 bases and 0 bases, there was a span of 7 bases. Germline V lookup: CDR1 MNHEY, CDR2 SVGAGI. The CDR3 consists of 13 residues. Here the CDR3 DNA reads TGTGCCAGCGAGGAGGCAACTAATGAAAAACTGTTTTTT. Residues: CASEEATNEKLFF.

This clone was found a few times. The chain links TRBV21-1 to TRBJ2-1; the table's D call of TRBD2 was not tested on the DNA. TRBV21-1 is annotated as a pseudogene. CDR3 size: 15 residues. The CDR3, as DNA: TGTGCCAGCAGCAGATGCGGGACTAGGTCCAATGAGCAGTTCTTC. Translation gives CASSRCGTRSNEQFF.

The chain couples TRBV5-1 to TRBJ2-3, with a possible D match to TRBD2 (6 bases). In germline, CDR1 is SGHRS, CDR2 YFSETQ. The CDR3 has 16 residues. V dropped 4 bases and J dropped 1 base, with 16 bases sitting between them. The CDR3 is CASSLFAPGGTDTQYF. The CDR3 bases are TGCGCCAGCAGCCTCTTTGCTCCGGGAGGCACAGATACGCAGTATTTT.

The rearrangement links TRBV18 to TRBJ2-7; a weak D match, TRBD1 (6 bases). Deletions cut 2 bases from V and 0 bases from J, with 14 bases between. CDR3 length equals 16 residues. The germline gives CDR1 KGHSH, CDR2 LQKENI. The CDR3 loop is CASSPGRDIASYEQYV. For the CDR3, the DNA is TGTGCCAGCTCACCAGGCCGGGACATTGCCTCCTACGAGCAGTACGTC.

The CDR3 spells CAWSVRRYQETQYF. CDR3 DNA: TGTGCCTGGAGTGTACGGCGGTACCAAGAGACCCAGTACTTC. This chain connects TRBV30 to TRBJ2-5; no reliable D call. The CDR3 runs to 14 residues. V shed 0 bases and J shed 0 bases, with 8 bases lying between them. Germline V gene sequence: CDR1 GTSNPN, CDR2 SVGIG (reference sequence).

V and J are TRBV2 and TRBJ2-2, with 9 positions matching TRBD1. The CDR3 length is 19 residues. Germline V lookup: CDR1 SNHLY, CDR2 FYNNEI. The J segment lost 3 bases and the V segment lost 6 bases, leaving 17 bases of the junction unmatched. CDR3 DNA: TGTGCCAGCAGAGGACCCCGTCCCGGGACAGGGTACGACACCGGGGAGCTGTTTTTT. As protein: CASRGPRPGTGYDTGELFF.

This clone was seen only once. This chain joins TRBV2 and TRBJ2-7; 9 bases are a match to TRBD1. V was clipped by 4 bases and J by 3 bases; unmatched bases: 10. Germline V gene lookup returns CDR1 SNHLY and CDR2 FYNNEI. The CDR3 has 16 amino acids. CDR3 protein: CASSGGTGLEYYEQYV. CDR3 nucleotide sequence: TGTGCCAGCAGTGGGGGGACAGGGCTTGAGTACTACGAGCAGTACGTC.

The V call is TRBV5-5, the J call TRBJ2-2; 11 nucleotides align to TRBD2. The CDR3 runs 16 residues. Germline CDR1 is SGHKS and CDR2 is YYEKEE (reference sequence). V was clipped by 6 bases and J by 4 bases; unmatched bases: 8. This CDR3 reads CASIIAGGRGTGELFF. The CDR3 region has the DNA TGTGCCAGCATTATAGCGGGGGGGCGAGGCACCGGGGAGCTGTTTTTT. Variable domain in full (rest from reference TRBV5-5 and TRBJ2-2): DAGVTQSPTHLIKTRGQQVTLRCSPISGHKSVSWYQQVLGQGPQFIFQYYEKEERGRGNFPDRFSARQFPNYSSELNVNALLLGDSALYLCASIIAGGRGTGELFFGEGSRLTVL.

The rearrangement uses TRBV19 and TRBJ1-3, with TRBD1 as a possible D gene (6 bases). The ends were cut back, 5 bases at V and 0 bases at J, with 11 bases in the middle. Germline loops: CDR1 LNHDA, CDR2 SQIVND (reference sequence). The CDR3 is 15 residues long. CDR3 protein: CASSLDSGSGNTIYF. DNA of the CDR3: TGTGCCAGTAGTCTGGACAGCGGCTCTGGAAACACCATATATTTT.

This clone has a handful of counts. The chain couples TRBV5-1 to TRBJ1-6; D perhaps matches TRBD1 (6 bases). The V end lost 0 bases, the J end lost 7 bases, and 11 bases lay between the germline ends. Germline lookup yields CDR1 SGHRS and CDR2 YFSETQ. This CDR3 has 15 residues. The CDR3 nucleotides read TGCGCCAGCAGCTTGGATGGGGACACCAATTCACCCCTCCACTTT. Protein product: CASSLDGDTNSPLHF.

V gene TRBV5-5 combines with J gene TRBJ1-6; TRBD1 might be the D (6 bases). The CDR3 contains 19 residues. V gave up 4 bases and J gave up 3 bases, with 23 bases separating them. Per the germline V gene, CDR1 is SGHKS and CDR2 is YYEKEE (reference sequence). The CDR3 DNA reads TGTGCCAGCAGCCAACTGAGACTATTACAGGGTTTCTATAATTCACCCCTCCACTTT. It specifies CASSQLRLLQGFYNSPLHF. The full variable domain, with the rest looked up from reference TRBV5-5 and TRBJ1-6, is DAGVTQSPTHLIKTRGQQVTLRCSPISGHKSVSWYQQVLGQGPQFIFQYYEKEERGRGNFPDRFSARQFPNYSSELNVNALLLGDSALYLCASSQLRLLQGFYNSPLHFGNGTRLTVT.